A single sample gave rise to the 32 T cell receptor beta chains below, sequenced in a study of T cell responses to AZD1222 COVID-19 vaccine. Sequencing used immunoSEQ multiplex PCR; TCRdb keeps in-frame clones, though not all of them. The sample holds around 110,000 clones, approximately 85% seen once. Sequenced here: peripheral blood, sampled on day 0 of MenACWY control vaccination. The receptors come from an adult in good health.

The V call is TRBV4-2, the J call TRBJ2-7; 7 bases line up with TRBD1. Germline CDR1 reads LGHNA; CDR2 reads YNFKEQ. The CDR3 contains 14 residues. The junction had 5 bases not matched to a gene; V was cut back by 3 bases and J by 3 bases. CDR3 amino acids: CASSQWTGSYEQYF. The CDR3 DNA is TGTGCCAGCAGCCAGTGGACAGGAAGCTACGAGCAGTACTTC.

The chain joins TRBV7-3 to TRBJ2-3; 12 nucleotides align to TRBD2. The CDR3 length is 16 residues. CDR1 is SGHTA, CDR2 FQGTGA, per germline. V shed 2 bases, J shed 2 bases, and the junction held 2 bases outside the gene matches. The CDR3 spells CASSLGTSGFTDTQYF. As DNA, the CDR3 is TGTGCCAGCAGCTTAGGGACTAGCGGGTTCACAGATACGCAGTATTTT.

This clone came up once. The chain couples TRBV24-1 to TRBJ2-5, with D possibly TRBD1 on 6 matching bases. The CDR3 spans 18 residues. The V gene lost 4 bases and the J gene lost 1 base, with 21 bases spanning the gap. Germline V gene lookup returns CDR1 KGHDR and CDR2 SFDVKD. CDR3 DNA sequence: TGTGCCACCAGTGACCCTCCCCTGGACAGAGGAGGCCAAGAGACCCAGTACTTC. Its protein product is CATSDPPLDRGGQETQYF.

The rearrangement joins TRBV18 to TRBJ1-3; unclear D gene. Trimming took off 1 base at V and 1 base at J, with 8 bases between the two ends. CDR3 length: 15 amino acids. Germline V gene lookup returns CDR1 KGHSH and CDR2 LQKENI. The CDR3 DNA reads TGTGCCAGCTCACCACGGACTTCATCTGGAAACACCATATATTTT. It is translated as CASSPRTSSGNTIYF. The variable domain in full, with the rest retrieved from reference TRBV18 and TRBJ1-3, is NAGVMQNPRHLVRRRGQEARLRCSPMKGHSHVYWYRQLPEEGLKFMVYLQKENIIDESGMPKERFSAEFPKEGPSILRIQQVVRGDSAAYFCASSPRTSSGNTIYFGEGSWLTVV.

The V gene is TRBV14, the J gene TRBJ2-5, with a weak D call TRBD1 (6 bases). The V and J ends lost 4 bases and 1 base respectively, with 13 bases between them. The V gene's germline CDR1 is SGHDN and CDR2 FVKESK. The CDR3 is made up of 15 amino acids. DNA for the CDR3: TGTGCCAGCAGCCGAAAGTTGGGGGCCCAAGAGACCCAGTACTTC. Translating gives CASSRKLGAQETQYF.

The chain recombines TRBV5-1 with TRBJ2-3; TRBD1 matches 9 bases. CDR1 is SGHRS, CDR2 YFSETQ, per germline. Losses at the gene ends were 0 bases for V and 3 bases for J; bases not matched to a gene: 2. This CDR3 contains 15 residues. CDR3 sequence (DNA): TGCGCCAGCAGCTTGGTGACAGGGGGGACAGATACGCAGTATTTT. Its protein product is CASSLVTGGTDTQYF.

V gene TRBV5-1 combines with J gene TRBJ2-5; no reliable D call. Trimming took off 0 bases at V and 1 base at J, with 7 bases between the two ends. The CDR3 is made up of 14 amino acids. Germline V lookup: CDR1 SGHRS, CDR2 YFSETQ. The CDR3 loop is CASSLVSLQETQYF. The CDR3 bases are TGCGCCAGCAGCTTGGTGAGCCTCCAAGAGACCCAGTACTTC. Drawing the rest from reference TRBV5-1 and TRBJ2-5, the complete variable domain is KAGVTQTPRYLIKTRGQQVTLSCSPISGHRSVSWYQQTPGQGLQFLFEYFSETQRNKGNFPGRFSGRQFSNSRSEMNVSTLELGDSALYLCASSLVSLQETQYFGPGTRLLVL.

This chain connects TRBV30 to TRBJ1-1, with D tentatively TRBD1 (6 bases). The CDR3 totals 15 residues. V shed 3 bases and J shed 5 bases, with 19 bases lying between them. Looked up from germline, CDR1 is GTSNPN and CDR2 is SVGIG (reference sequence). The DNA of the CDR3 is TGTGCCTGGAGCACCGGACTGGGTAGGGGGACTGAAGCTTTCTTT. Translation gives CAWSTGLGRGTEAFF.

The chain uses TRBV5-6 and TRBJ1-6, with D possibly TRBD1 on 5 matching bases. V lost 4 bases, J lost 8 bases, and 16 bases lay in between. The CDR3 is made up of 15 amino acids. Germline-derived CDR1 and CDR2 are SGHDT and YYEEEE. Written as DNA, the CDR3 is TGTGCCAGCAGCAAGTACGGGACGGGCGATTCACCCCTCCACTTT. Translated: CASSKYGTGDSPLHF.

V is TRBV18 and J is TRBJ2-5, with D perhaps matching TRBD1 (6 bases). This CDR3 is 16 amino acids long. The germline V gene encodes CDR1 KGHSH and CDR2 LQKENI. With 5 bases removed from V and 0 bases from J, the gap between germline ends came to 16 bases. The CDR3 coding sequence is TGTGCCAGCTCAGACGCGCAGGGGCCGTACCAAGAGACCCAGTACTTC. Amino acids: CASSDAQGPYQETQYF.

V and J are TRBV5-1 and TRBJ2-5, with 14 bases fitting TRBD2. The CDR3 contains 17 residues. The V segment lost 3 bases and the J segment 4 bases; nucleotides outside the gene matches: 8. Germline CDR1 reads SGHRS; CDR2 reads YFSETQ. DNA of the CDR3: TGCGCCAGCAGCTCGGTGACTAGCGGGGGGGCCGTAGAGACCCAGTACTTC. Translation gives CASSSVTSGGAVETQYF.

The chain carries TRBV28 and TRBJ2-7; TRBD2 agrees at 11 bases. V shed 4 bases and J 6 bases; nucleotides not matched to a gene: 8. The length of the CDR3 is 15 residues. The germline CDR1 and CDR2 sequences are MDHEN and SYDVKM. CDR3 protein: CASSSSTSGDFEQYF. CDR3 in DNA: TGTGCCAGCAGTTCATCGACTAGCGGGGATTTCGAGCAGTACTTC.

The V call is TRBV11-3, the J call TRBJ2-3; D unclear. The CDR3 is 16 residues long. Deletions cut 5 bases from V and 1 base from J, with 16 bases between. Germline lookup yields CDR1 SGHNT and CDR2 YENEEA. This chain's CDR3 is CASSNSRKSRTDTQYF. CDR3 sequence (DNA): TGTGCCAGCAGCAACTCGAGGAAGAGTCGCACAGATACGCAGTATTTT.

The chain's CDR3 is CATSDFGQGAMHNTEAFF. Here the CDR3 DNA reads TGTGCCACCAGTGATTTTGGGCAGGGAGCGATGCATAACACTGAAGCTTTCTTT. V is TRBV24-1 and J is TRBJ1-1; D is possibly TRBD1 (5 bases). Germline V gene lookup returns CDR1 KGHDR and CDR2 SFDVKD. The CDR3 runs 18 residues. V dropped 1 base and J dropped 2 bases, with 19 bases sitting between them.

This clone was counted once. The chain carries TRBV6-1 and TRBJ2-2; TRBD1 might be the D (5 bases). The germline gives CDR1 MNHNS, CDR2 SASEGT. The CDR3 totals 13 residues. The V end was cut by 2 bases, the J end by 5 bases, with 6 bases between. CDR3 bases: TGTGCCAGCAGTGAATCAGGGACCGGGGAGCTGTTTTTT. Its protein is CASSESGTGELFF.

The rearrangement uses TRBV19 and TRBJ2-7, with 9 bases matching TRBD1. Unmatched junction bases numbered 4, after V lost 1 base and J lost 3 bases. The CDR3 covers 15 residues. Germline loops: CDR1 LNHDA, CDR2 SQIVND (reference sequence). The CDR3 DNA reads TGTGCCAGTAGTATAGGACAGGGGGGCCTCTACGAGCAGTACTTC. Its protein is CASSIGQGGLYEQYF.

The chain joins TRBV10-3 to TRBJ2-1; 7 bases align to TRBD2. Germline CDR1 reads ENHRY; CDR2 reads SYGVKD. Trimming at V came to 3 bases and at J to 2 bases, leaving 4 bases not matched to a gene. The CDR3 is 15 amino acids. The CDR3, as DNA: TGTGCCATCAGTGATAAAAGCGGGGCCTACAATGAGCAGTTCTTC. This translates into CAISDKSGAYNEQFF.

V is TRBV2 and J is TRBJ1-2; possible D gene TRBD1, 6 bases. This CDR3 region has 13 residues. V lost 7 bases and J 4 bases, leaving 13 bases between the germline ends. Germline V lookup: CDR1 SNHLY, CDR2 FYNNEI. This CDR3 reads CASKGPGAYGYTF. The CDR3 region has the DNA TGTGCCAGCAAAGGCCCAGGGGCCTATGGCTACACCTTC.

V and J are TRBV7-2 and TRBJ2-2; D perhaps matches TRBD1 (6 bases). The germline CDR1 and CDR2 sequences are SGHTA and FQGNSA. The V and J ends lost 2 bases and 1 base respectively, with 11 bases between them. The CDR3 has 16 amino acids. The chain's CDR3 is CASSLTGHLNTGELFF. CDR3 nucleotides: TGTGCCAGCAGCTTAACGGGACATTTGAACACCGGGGAGCTGTTTTTT.

V gene TRBV4-3 combines with J gene TRBJ2-7; D possibly corresponds to TRBD2 (6 bases). Per the germline V gene, CDR1 is LGHNA and CDR2 is YSLEER. Trimming cost V 0 bases and J 7 bases, with 19 bases left between them. This CDR3 spans 16 amino acids. CDR3 amino acids: CASSQELVTRGWEQYF. As DNA, the CDR3 is TGCGCCAGCAGCCAAGAGTTGGTCACGCGGGGTTGGGAGCAGTACTTC.

This chain joins TRBV7-2 and TRBJ1-2; 8 bases line up with TRBD1. Germline CDR1 reads SGHTA; CDR2 reads FQGNSA. V dropped 1 base and J dropped 8; count of bases not matched to a gene: 6. The CDR3 is 14 residues long. The CDR3 loop reads CASSLEQGVRGYTF. Here the CDR3 DNA reads TGTGCCAGCAGCTTAGAACAGGGGGTTCGGGGCTACACCTTC.

This clone has more than one count but fewer than ten. The chain links TRBV5-1 to TRBJ1-1; D is perhaps TRBD1 (5 bases). From germline, CDR1 is SGHRS and CDR2 YFSETQ. The CDR3 consists of 14 residues. V lost 3 bases and J lost 1, with 10 bases in between. This chain's CDR3 is CASSSRGPNTEAFF. The CDR3 coding sequence is TGCGCCAGCAGCTCGCGGGGCCCGAACACTGAAGCTTTCTTT.

The chain recombines TRBV5-7 with TRBJ2-5; weak D call: TRBD2 (6 bases). TRBV5-7 is recorded as an ORF, its role being uncertain. This CDR3 contains 14 residues. V lost 2 bases and J 5 bases, leaving 13 bases between the germline ends. The CDR3 is CASSFRPGRETQYF. Written as DNA, the CDR3 is TGTGCCAGCAGCTTCAGGCCAGGGAGGGAGACCCAGTACTTC.

The chain has TRBV9 and TRBJ1-2; no firm D call. The CDR3 is made up of 14 amino acids. The V end was cut by 0 bases, the J end by 5 bases, with 11 bases between. Germline V gene sequence: CDR1 SGDLS, CDR2 YYNGEE. The CDR3 protein is CASSVGAGMYGYTF. The CDR3 DNA sequence: TGTGCCAGCAGCGTAGGAGCGGGAATGTATGGCTACACCTTC.

This sequence joins TRBV5-4 and TRBJ1-3; D not certain. V lost 2 bases and J lost 2, with 2 bases in between. Per germline, CDR1 SGHNT and CDR2 YYREEE (reference sequence). This CDR3 is 12 amino acids long. CDR3 amino acids: CASSLPGNTIYF. DNA of the CDR3: TGTGCCAGCAGCTTACCTGGAAACACCATATATTTT. The full variable domain, completed using reference TRBV5-4 and TRBJ1-3, is ETGVTQSPTHLIKTRGQQVTLRCSSQSGHNTVSWYQQALGQGPQFIFQYYREEENGRGNFPPRFSGLQFPNYSSELNVNALELDDSALYLCASSLPGNTIYFGEGSWLTVV.

This clone has only one observation. This chain links TRBV7-2 with TRBJ2-6; D perhaps matches TRBD2 (6 bases). Germline assignment: CDR1 SGHTA and CDR2 FQGNSA. V shed 1 base and J shed 2 bases, with 12 bases lying between them. CDR3 length: 17 amino acids. CDR3 amino acids: CASSLGAGTPGANVLTF. DNA for the CDR3: TGTGCCAGCAGCTTAGGGGCGGGGACCCCTGGGGCCAACGTCCTGACTTTC.

Comments on this clone: This specimen includes other DNA sequences encoding the same CDR3. The chain employs TRBV28 and TRBJ2-7, with D perhaps TRBD1 or TRBD2 (5 bases each). Germline V gene lookup returns CDR1 MDHEN and CDR2 SYDVKM. Deletions cut 5 bases from V and 0 bases from J, with 11 bases between. The CDR3 totals 14 residues. CDR3 sequence reads: CASSPGTYSYEQYF. The CDR3 DNA follows: TGTGCCAGCAGTCCAGGGACCTACTCCTACGAGCAGTACTTC.

The rearrangement links TRBV5-1 to TRBJ2-7; perhaps TRBD2 as D (6 bases). V lost 2 bases and J lost 5, with 17 bases in between. The CDR3 spans 15 residues. The germline gives CDR1 SGHRS, CDR2 YFSETQ. CDR3 nucleotide sequence: TGCGCCAGCAGCTTTTCAGGAGTCAGGAGGGACGAGCAGTACTTC. The encoded protein is CASSFSGVRRDEQYF.

The rearrangement links TRBV14 to TRBJ2-7; 7 bases agree with TRBD1. The V segment lost 4 bases and the J segment 2 bases; nucleotides outside the gene matches: 8. The germline gives CDR1 SGHDN, CDR2 FVKESK. This CDR3 comprises 15 residues. The chain's CDR3 is CASSPRGPGTYEQYF. As DNA, the CDR3 is TGTGCCAGCAGCCCTAGGGGGCCCGGGACCTACGAGCAGTACTTC.

This clone appeared once. V and J are TRBV6-2 or TRBV6-3 and TRBJ1-2, with a possible D match to TRBD1 (5 bases). CDR1 is MNHEY and CDR2 is SVGEGT in the germline V gene. Trimming stripped 6 bases from V and 4 bases from J, with 15 bases between. This CDR3 is 14 amino acids long. The chain's CDR3 is CASSPNRRSYGYTF. In nucleotides, the CDR3 is TGTGCCAGCAGCCCCAACAGGAGGAGCTATGGCTACACCTTC.

The chain joins TRBV9 to TRBJ1-2, with a possible D match to TRBD1 (5 bases). V dropped 2 bases and J dropped 6 bases, with 17 bases sitting between them. Per the germline V gene, CDR1 is SGDLS and CDR2 is YYNGEE. The CDR3 totals 15 residues. The CDR3 reads CASSVSQVGLHGYTF. CDR3 DNA sequence: TGTGCCAGCAGCGTCTCACAGGTGGGGCTACATGGCTACACCTTC.

This sequence joins TRBV6-5 and TRBJ1-1, with a possible D match to TRBD1 (5 bases). Trimming pared 2 bases from V and 0 bases from J, leaving 10 bases between. This CDR3 is built from 15 residues. From germline, CDR1 is MNHEY and CDR2 SVGAGI. In nucleotides, the CDR3 is TGTGCCAGCAGTTACCGACAGACTATGAACACTGAAGCTTTCTTT. This sequence encodes CASSYRQTMNTEAFF.